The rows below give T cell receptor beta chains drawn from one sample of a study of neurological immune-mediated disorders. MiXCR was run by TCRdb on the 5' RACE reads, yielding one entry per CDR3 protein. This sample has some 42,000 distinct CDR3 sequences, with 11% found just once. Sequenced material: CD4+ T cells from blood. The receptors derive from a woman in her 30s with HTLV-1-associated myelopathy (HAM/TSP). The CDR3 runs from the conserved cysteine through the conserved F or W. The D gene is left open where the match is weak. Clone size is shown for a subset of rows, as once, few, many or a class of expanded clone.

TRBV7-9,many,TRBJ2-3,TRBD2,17,CASSSLSLAGRTDTQYF,TGTGCCAGCAGCTCTCTGTCCCTAGCGGGGAGAACAGATACGCAGTATTTT
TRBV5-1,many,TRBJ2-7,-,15,CASSPYRDLPYEQYF,TGCGCCAGCAGCCCTTACAGGGATCTCCCCTACGAGCAGTACTTC
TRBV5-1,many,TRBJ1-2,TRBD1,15,CASSRGQAANYGYTF,TGCGCCAGCAGCAGGGGACAGGCGGCGAACTATGGCTACACCTTC
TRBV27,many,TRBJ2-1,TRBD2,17,CASSQAGAFSSYNEQFF,TGTGCCAGCAGTCAAGCGGGGGCCTTTAGCTCCTACAATGAGCAGTTCTTC
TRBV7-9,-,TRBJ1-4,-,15,CARSSPQSNNEKLFF,TGTGCCCGCAGTTCACCCCAGAGCAATAATGAAAAACTGTTTTTT
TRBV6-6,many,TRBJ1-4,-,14,CASSPGSMVEKLFF,TGTGCCAGCAGCCCCGGGTCTATGGTTGAAAAACTGTTTTTT
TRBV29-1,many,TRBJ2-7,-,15,CSVGGIRGKGDEQYF,TGCAGCGTTGGGGGAATTCGAGGAAAAGGTGACGAGCAGTACTTC
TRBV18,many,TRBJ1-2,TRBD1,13,CASSPNRGDGYTF,TGTGCCAGCTCACCAAACAGGGGAGATGGCTACACCTTC
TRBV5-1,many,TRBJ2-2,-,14,CASSLESATGELFF,TGCGCCAGCAGCTTGGAATCAGCCACCGGGGAGCTGTTTTTT
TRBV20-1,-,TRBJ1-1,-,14,CSARHGGSDTEAFF,TGCAGTGCTAGACATGGGGGGTCTGATACTGAAGCTTTCTTT
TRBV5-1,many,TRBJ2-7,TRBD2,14,CASSIGGASYEQYF,TGCGCCAGCAGCATCGGGGGGGCCTCCTACGAGCAGTACTTC
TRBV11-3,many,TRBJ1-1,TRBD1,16,CARESIRDRVNTEAFF,TGTGCCAGGGAGAGCATCCGGGACAGGGTGAACACTGAAGCTTTCTTT
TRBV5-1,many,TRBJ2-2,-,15,CASSLSRVISGELFF,TGCGCCAGCAGCTTATCCAGGGTGATCTCCGGGGAGCTGTTTTTT
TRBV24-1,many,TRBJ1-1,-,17,CATSDFGTAPWNTEAFF,TGTGCCACCAGTGATTTCGGAACAGCTCCCTGGAACACTGAAGCTTTCTTT
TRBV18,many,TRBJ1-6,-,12,CASSLQDSPLHF,TGTGCCAGCTCACTCCAGGATTCACCCCTCCACTTT
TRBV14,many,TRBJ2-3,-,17,CASSQELGHYTTDTQYF,TGTGCCAGCAGCCAAGAACTCGGTCACTACACCACAGATACGCAGTATTTT
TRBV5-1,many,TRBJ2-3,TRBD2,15,CASSPLAGGTDTQYF,TGCGCCAGCAGCCCATTAGCGGGGGGCACAGATACGCAGTATTTT
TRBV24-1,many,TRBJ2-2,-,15,CATSDATENTGELFF,TGTGCCACCAGTGATGCGACAGAGAACACCGGGGAGCTGTTTTTT
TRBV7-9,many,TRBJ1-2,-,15,CASMLISGGRGECTF,TGTGCCAGTATGCTGATAAGTGGGGGGCGCGGCGAATGCACCTTC
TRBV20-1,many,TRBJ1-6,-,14,CSARIPGLGSPLHF,TGCAGTGCTAGAATTCCAGGGTTAGGTTCACCCCTCCACTTT
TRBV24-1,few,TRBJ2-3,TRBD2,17,CATSDLGLAGTTDTQYF,TGTGCCACCAGTGATTTAGGGCTAGCGGGGACCACAGATACGCAGTATTTT
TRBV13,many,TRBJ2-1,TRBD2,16,CASSLGSAGGSYEQFF,TGTGCCAGCAGCTTAGGTTCCGCGGGGGGCTCGTATGAGCAGTTCTTC
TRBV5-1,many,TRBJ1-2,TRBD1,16,CASSLQGSLANYGYTF,TGCGCCAGCAGCTTACAGGGGTCGTTAGCTAACTATGGCTACACCTTC
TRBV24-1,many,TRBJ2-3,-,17,CATSDATGGPSTDTQYF,TGTGCCACCAGTGATGCCACCGGGGGGCCAAGCACAGATACGCAGTATTTT
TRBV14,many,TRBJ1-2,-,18,CASSQDSDWDTPFWGYTF,TGTGCCAGCAGCCAAGATTCCGACTGGGACACACCATTTTGGGGCTACACCTTC